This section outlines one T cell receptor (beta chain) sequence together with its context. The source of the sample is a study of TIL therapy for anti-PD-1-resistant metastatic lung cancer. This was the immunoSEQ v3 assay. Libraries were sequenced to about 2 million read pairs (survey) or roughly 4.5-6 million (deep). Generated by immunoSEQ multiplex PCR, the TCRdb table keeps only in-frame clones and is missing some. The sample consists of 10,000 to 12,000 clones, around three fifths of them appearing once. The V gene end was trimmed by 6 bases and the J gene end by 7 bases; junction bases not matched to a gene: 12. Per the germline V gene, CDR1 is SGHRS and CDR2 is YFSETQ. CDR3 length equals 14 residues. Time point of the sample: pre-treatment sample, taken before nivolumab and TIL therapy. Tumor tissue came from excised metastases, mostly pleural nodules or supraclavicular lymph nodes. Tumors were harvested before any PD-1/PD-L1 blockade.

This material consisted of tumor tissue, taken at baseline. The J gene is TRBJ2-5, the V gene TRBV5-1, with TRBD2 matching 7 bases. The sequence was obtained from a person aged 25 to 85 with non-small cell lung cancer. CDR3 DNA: TGCGCCAGCACTCCACGGGGCGGGAGAGGGACCCAGTACTTC. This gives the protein CASTPRGGRGTQYF.